Shown below are 24 T cell receptor beta chains from a single sample sequenced in a study of shared clonotypes between healthy human individuals. Produced via immunoSEQ multiplex PCR; TCRdb's table is partial and in-frame only. This repertoire shows around 480,000 clones, roughly 85% found once; its top ten account for approximately 12%. The sample taken for sequencing was PBMCs. Receptor source: a woman in her forties in good health. Some clones in this sample may be carry-over from other donors' samples.

The chain carries TRBV7-9 and TRBJ2-7; the match to TRBD2 covers 10 bases. Germline trimming cut 1 base from V and 3 bases from J; bases unmatched to any gene: 3. The CDR3 covers 15 residues. CDR1 and CDR2 (germline): SEHNR, FQNEAQ (reference sequence). In nucleotides, the CDR3 is TGTGCCAGCAGCTTAGGGGCTAGCGGGAGCTACGAGCAGTACTTC. As protein: CASSLGASGSYEQYF.

Concerning this clone itself: Other DNA sequences in this sample translate to the same CDR3. V usage is TRBV7-9 and J usage is TRBJ1-3; 7 bases are a match to TRBD1. Germline CDR1 and CDR2: SEHNR and FQNEAQ (reference sequence). The V and J ends lost 5 bases and 0 bases, in that order; junction bases with no gene match: 1. There are 14 residues in the CDR3. CDR3: CASSRDSSGNTIYF. The CDR3 nucleotides are TGTGCCAGCAGCAGGGACAGCTCTGGAAACACCATATATTTT.

The chain recombines TRBV5-5 with TRBJ2-2, with 8 positions matching TRBD2. The CDR3 contains 14 residues. V shed 4 bases, J shed 3 bases, and the junction held 2 bases outside the gene matches. From germline, CDR1 is SGHKS and CDR2 YYEKEE (reference sequence). CDR3 region: CASSAGGHTGELFF. The CDR3 coding sequence is TGTGCCAGCAGCGCGGGGGGTCACACCGGGGAGCTGTTTTTT.

The rearrangement joins TRBV7-9 to TRBJ1-6; D is unclear. The CDR3 is made up of 14 amino acids. The germline gives CDR1 SEHNR, CDR2 FQNEAQ (reference sequence). V lost 1 base to trimming and J lost 7 bases, with 8 bases between them. The CDR3 loop reads CASSLVLKNSPLHF. The CDR3 DNA is TGTGCCAGCAGCTTAGTCCTAAAGAATTCACCCCTCCACTTT. The variable domain in full, with the rest retrieved from reference TRBV7-9 and TRBJ1-6, is DTGVSQNPRHKITKRGQNVTFRCDPISEHNRLYWYRQTLGQGPEFLTYFQNEAQLEKSRLLSDRFSAERPKGSFSTLEIQRTEQGDSAMYLCASSLVLKNSPLHFGNGTRLTVT.

This clone was seen only a few times. The gene calls are TRBV5-8 and TRBJ1-5; 10 bases are shared with TRBD1. This CDR3 is 15 amino acids long. J gave up 7 bases and V 7 bases, and 11 bases lay outside the gene matches. Germline values: CDR1 SGHTS, CDR2 YDEGEE. For the CDR3, the DNA is TGTGCCAGCGAGGGTCCGGGGACAGGGGAACAGCCCCAGCATTTT. It yields the protein CASEGPGTGEQPQHF. Filled out from reference TRBV5-8 and TRBJ1-5, the complete variable domain reads EAGVTQSPTHLIKTRGQQATLRCSPISGHTSVYWYQQALGLGLQFLLWYDEGEERNRGNFPPRFSGRQFPNYSSELNVNALELEDSALYLCASEGPGTGEQPQHFGDGTRLSIL.

The gene calls are TRBV2 and TRBJ1-1, with a tentative D call TRBD1 (5 bases). This CDR3 is built from 13 residues. Trimming removed 11 bases at V and 1 base at J, with 14 bases between. CDR1 and CDR2 from the germline V gene are SNHLY and FYNNEI. DNA for the CDR3: TGTGCCGGTCGCTCCAGGGAGAACACTGAAGCTTTCTTT. It is translated as CAGRSRENTEAFF.

The chain carries TRBV2 and TRBJ1-1; 8 bases fit TRBD1. Germline V gene data show CDR1 as SNHLY and CDR2 as FYNNEI. The length of the CDR3 is 15 residues. V lost 4 bases and J lost 1; bases outside the gene matches: 5. CDR3 bases: TGTGCCAGCAGTGTACAGGGGGTGGGGAACACTGAAGCTTTCTTT. Encoded protein: CASSVQGVGNTEAFF.

The J gene is TRBJ2-1, the V gene TRBV2, with D tentatively TRBD2 (6 bases). In germline, CDR1 is SNHLY, CDR2 FYNNEI. The CDR3 is 14 amino acids. Trimming took 6 bases from V and 3 from J, leaving 12 bases between them. The CDR3 is CASREGWGYNEQFF. The CDR3 DNA follows: TGTGCCAGCAGGGAGGGGTGGGGCTACAATGAGCAGTTCTTC.

The V gene is TRBV6-6, the J gene TRBJ2-3; D possibly uses TRBD1 or TRBD2 (5 bases each). CDR3 length: 15 residues. CDR1 is MNHNY and CDR2 is SVGAGI in the germline V gene (reference sequence). V dropped 10 bases and J dropped 0 bases, with 17 bases sitting between them. The CDR3 coding sequence is TGTGCCACCACTCTCCGGGACGATAGCACAGATACGCAGTATTTT. As protein: CATTLRDDSTDTQYF.

The CDR3: CASRAQAVNTGELFF. CDR3 in DNA: TGTGCCAGCAGGGCCCAGGCGGTGAACACCGGGGAGCTGTTTTTT. This rearrangement joins TRBV6-1 to TRBJ2-2, with D unresolved. The V end was cut by 6 bases, the J end by 1 base, with 12 bases between. This CDR3 comprises 15 residues. From germline, CDR1 is MNHNS and CDR2 SASEGT.

The V and J genes are TRBV5-1 and TRBJ2-7, with D tentatively TRBD1 (6 bases). The ends were cut back, 4 bases at V and 1 base at J, with 12 bases in the middle. Per the germline V gene, CDR1 is SGHRS and CDR2 is YFSETQ. This CDR3 has 14 amino acids. The CDR3 loop reads CASSPTGGSYEQYF. As DNA, the CDR3 is TGCGCCAGCAGCCCGACAGGAGGATCCTACGAGCAGTACTTC.

The chain joins TRBV18 to TRBJ2-1; 7 bases map to TRBD2. CDR3 length: 14 residues. The germline V gene has CDR1 KGHSH and CDR2 LQKENI. Trimming at V came to 6 bases and at J to 4 bases, leaving 6 bases not matched to a gene. The CDR3 DNA sequence: TGTGCCAGCTCTACGACTAGCAATTACAATGAGCAGTTCTTC. Encoded protein: CASSTTSNYNEQFF. The full variable domain, with the rest looked up from reference TRBV18 and TRBJ2-1, is NAGVMQNPRHLVRRRGQEARLRCSPMKGHSHVYWYRQLPEEGLKFMVYLQKENIIDESGMPKERFSAEFPKEGPSILRIQQVVRGDSAAYFCASSTTSNYNEQFFGPGTRLTVL.

The genes are TRBV5-4 and TRBJ2-1, with 11 bases matching TRBD2. This CDR3 has 16 amino acids. From germline, CDR1 is SGHNT and CDR2 YYREEE (reference sequence). V shed 4 bases and J 2 bases; nucleotides not matched to a gene: 5. CDR3 bases: TGTGCCAGCAGCAGAACTAGCGGGAGTACCTACAATGAGCAGTTCTTC. This codes for CASSRTSGSTYNEQFF.

The chain employs TRBV5-1 and TRBJ2-1; a possible D gene is TRBD2 (5 bases). Trimming pared 0 bases from V and 9 bases from J, leaving 10 bases between. Germline assignment: CDR1 SGHRS and CDR2 YFSETQ. The CDR3 is made up of 13 amino acids. CDR3 region: CASSLEGVPEQFF. DNA for the CDR3: TGCGCCAGCAGCTTGGAGGGAGTCCCTGAGCAGTTCTTC.

The chain carries TRBV18 and TRBJ2-2; TRBD2 matches 9 bases. The V gene end was trimmed by 6 bases and the J gene end by 4 bases; junction bases not matched to a gene: 9. The germline V gene has CDR1 KGHSH and CDR2 LQKENI. The CDR3 has 16 amino acids. CDR3 nucleotides: TGTGCCAGCTCCCTTAGCGGGAGAGGCGGCACCGGGGAGCTGTTTTTT. This encodes CASSLSGRGGTGELFF. Together with reference TRBV18 and TRBJ2-2, the CDR3 gives the full variable domain: NAGVMQNPRHLVRRRGQEARLRCSPMKGHSHVYWYRQLPEEGLKFMVYLQKENIIDESGMPKERFSAEFPKEGPSILRIQQVVRGDSAAYFCASSLSGRGGTGELFFGEGSRLTVL.

V and J are TRBV5-1 and TRBJ2-6; D unclear. The CDR3 totals 14 residues. V was trimmed by 0 bases and J by 2 bases, leaving 3 bases between them. Germline loops: CDR1 SGHRS, CDR2 YFSETQ. CDR3: CASSLEAGANVLTF. DNA of the CDR3: TGCGCCAGCAGCTTGGAGGCTGGGGCCAACGTCCTGACTTTC.

The chain links TRBV5-1 to TRBJ2-7; TRBD2 matches at 11 bases. The CDR3 is made up of 14 amino acids. J lost 7 bases, V lost 5 bases, and 8 bases had no gene match. The germline V gene has CDR1 SGHRS and CDR2 YFSETQ. CDR3: CASRRTSGLNEQYF. In nucleotides, the CDR3 is TGCGCCAGCAGACGGACTAGCGGGCTGAATGAGCAGTACTTC.

This chain uses TRBV6-5 with TRBJ2-7; 8 bases align to TRBD1. The CDR3 runs to 16 residues. Germline trimming cut 4 bases from V and 6 bases from J; bases unmatched to any gene: 14. The germline CDR1 and CDR2 sequences are MNHEY and SVGAGI. The CDR3 DNA is TGTGCCAGCAGTTCCACACGGACAGGGCTGAGGGGCGAGCAGTACTTC. It specifies CASSSTRTGLRGEQYF.

The rearrangement links TRBV4-2 to TRBJ1-5; D may be TRBD1 (6 bases). This CDR3 has 14 amino acids. The V end was cut by 1 base, the J end by 7 bases, with 11 bases between. The germline CDR1 and CDR2 sequences are LGHNA and YNFKEQ. The CDR3, as DNA: TGTGCCAGCAGCCAAGGTTTCGGGGGCCAGCCCCAGCATTTT. Protein product: CASSQGFGGQPQHF.

This chain connects TRBV25-1 to TRBJ1-6, with no clear D. Germline-derived CDR1 and CDR2 are MGHDK and SYGVNS. V lost 3 bases, J lost 1 base, and 7 bases lay in between. The CDR3 loop spans 15 amino acids. The CDR3 protein is CASSDPKSYNSPLHF. CDR3 sequence (DNA): TGTGCCAGCAGTGACCCTAAGTCCTATAATTCACCCCTCCACTTT.

The V call is TRBV6-1, the J call TRBJ2-1; 7 nucleotides line up with TRBD2. Germline V gives CDR1 MNHNS, CDR2 SASEGT. The CDR3 is 16 residues long. The junction had 8 bases not matched to a gene; V was cut back by 2 bases and J by 4 bases. The CDR3 sequence: CASSELSAGPYNEQFF. The CDR3 bases are TGTGCCAGCAGTGAACTTTCAGCGGGACCTTACAATGAGCAGTTCTTC.

This clone has a handful of counts. The chain carries TRBV4-1 and TRBJ1-6; 9 bases fit TRBD1. The CDR3 is made up of 16 amino acids. The ends lost 0 bases at V and 9 bases at J; junction bases unmatched: 6. CDR1 MGHRA and CDR2 YSYEKL come from the germline V gene. Here the CDR3 reads CASSQERGQGSSPLHF. In nucleotides, the CDR3 is TGCGCCAGCAGCCAAGAACGGGGACAGGGAAGTTCACCCCTCCACTTT.

The genes are TRBV5-1 and TRBJ1-5; 10 bases fit TRBD1. J gave up 4 bases and V 0 bases, and 7 bases lay outside the gene matches. The CDR3 contains 17 residues. Germline V gene lookup returns CDR1 SGHRS and CDR2 YFSETQ. CDR3 loop: CASSLEPTGGGNQPQHF. The DNA for the CDR3 is TGCGCCAGCAGCTTGGAACCGACAGGGGGCGGTAATCAGCCCCAGCATTTT.

The chain joins TRBV30 to TRBJ1-2, with a weak D call TRBD1 (6 bases). Germline CDR1 is GTSNPN and CDR2 is SVGIG (reference sequence). Trimming shortened V by 2 bases and J by 8 bases, and 15 bases separated the two germline ends. The CDR3 is made up of 13 amino acids. In DNA form, the CDR3 reads TGTGCCTGGAGTATGGGCAGGGGTGTCGGCTACACCTTC. Translating gives CAWSMGRGVGYTF. The full variable domain, completed using reference TRBV30 and TRBJ1-2, is SQTIHQWPATLVQPVGSPLSLECTVEGTSNPNLYWYRQAAGRGLQLLFYSVGIGQISSEVPQNLSASRPQDRQFILSSKKLLLSDSGFYLCAWSMGRGVGYTFGSGTRLTVV.